This paragraph reports one T cell receptor (beta chain). This entry belongs to a study of shared clonotypes between healthy human individuals. About the study: Each donor's CD8 memory used one plate, CD8 naive two, each CD4 subset three.

Across several immunoSEQ plates, the genomic DNA of each subset was split evenly. Original data processing: Junction-only sequences without quality scores came from ImmunoSEQ, so filtering differed. The assay was immunoSEQ multiplex PCR, and TCRdb's table has in-frame clones only and misses some. V, J and clone size were drawn from that table, and D and trimming were deduced from the DNA. The data show about 2.3 million clones, with less than 95% seen just once and 0.37% held by the top ten. The sequence was collected from a man aged 18 to 35 in good health. Some clones in this sample may be carry-over from other donors' samples. Sequenced sample: naive CD4+ T cells from PBMCs. The subset: CD45RA+ positively selected.

The chain's CDR3 is CASSLAGAGQYF. In nucleotides, the CDR3 is TGTGCCAGCAGTTTGGCGGGGGCGGGGCAGTACTTC. The rearrangement joins TRBV27 to TRBJ2-7, with a tentative D call TRBD2 (7 bases). Trimming removed 3 bases from V and 9 bases from J, with 12 bases in between. Germline assignment: CDR1 MNHEY and CDR2 SMNVEV (reference sequence). This CDR3 has 12 amino acids.